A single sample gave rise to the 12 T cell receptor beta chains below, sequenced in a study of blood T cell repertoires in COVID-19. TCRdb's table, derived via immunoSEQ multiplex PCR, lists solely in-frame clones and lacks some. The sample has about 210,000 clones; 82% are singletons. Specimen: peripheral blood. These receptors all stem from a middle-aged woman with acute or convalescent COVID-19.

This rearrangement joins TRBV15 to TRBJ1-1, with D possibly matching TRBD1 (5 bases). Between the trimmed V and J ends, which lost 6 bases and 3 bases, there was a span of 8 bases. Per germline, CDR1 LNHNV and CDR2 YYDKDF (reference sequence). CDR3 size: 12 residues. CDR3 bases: TGTGCCACCAGAACAGGTTACACTGAAGCTTTCTTT. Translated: CATRTGYTEAFF.

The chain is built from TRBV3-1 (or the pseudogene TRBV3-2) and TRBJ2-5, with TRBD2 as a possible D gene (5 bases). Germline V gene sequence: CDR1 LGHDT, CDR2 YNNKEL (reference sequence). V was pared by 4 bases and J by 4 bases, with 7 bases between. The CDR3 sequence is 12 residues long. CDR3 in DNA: TGTGCCAGCAGCCGCGGAGGAGAGACCCAGTACTTC. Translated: CASSRGGETQYF.

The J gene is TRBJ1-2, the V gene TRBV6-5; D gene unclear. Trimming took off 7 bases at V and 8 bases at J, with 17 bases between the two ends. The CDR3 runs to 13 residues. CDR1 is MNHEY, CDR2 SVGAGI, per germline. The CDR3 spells CASTPGGPPGYTF. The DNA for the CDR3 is TGTGCCAGCACTCCTGGAGGTCCTCCGGGCTACACCTTC.

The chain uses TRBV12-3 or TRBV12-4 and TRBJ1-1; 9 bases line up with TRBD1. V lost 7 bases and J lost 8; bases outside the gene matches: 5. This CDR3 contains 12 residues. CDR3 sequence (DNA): TGTGCCAGCACCAAGGGGACAGGGGAAGCTTTCTTT. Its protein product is CASTKGTGEAFF.

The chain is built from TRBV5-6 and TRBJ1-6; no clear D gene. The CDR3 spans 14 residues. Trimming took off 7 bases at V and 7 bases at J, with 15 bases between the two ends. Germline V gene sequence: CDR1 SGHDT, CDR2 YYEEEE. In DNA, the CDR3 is TGTGCCAGCGAGGAGGGAATGGGAAATTCACCCCTCCACTTT. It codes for CASEEGMGNSPLHF.

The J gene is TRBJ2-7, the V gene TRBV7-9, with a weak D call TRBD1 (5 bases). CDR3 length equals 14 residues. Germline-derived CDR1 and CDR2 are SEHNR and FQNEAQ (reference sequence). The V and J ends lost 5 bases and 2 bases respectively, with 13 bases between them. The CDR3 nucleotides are TGTGCCAGCAGCCAGGGCAGGAACCCCTACGAGCAGTACTTC. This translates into CASSQGRNPYEQYF.

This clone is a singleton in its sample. CDR3 DNA: TGTGCCAGCAGCTTAGTGACAGGGGGGAATGCTGAAGCTTTCTTT. Its translation: CASSLVTGGNAEAFF. The V gene is TRBV11-2, the J gene TRBJ1-1; the match to TRBD1 covers 9 bases. The V segment lost 1 base and the J segment 6 bases; nucleotides outside the gene matches: 6. Per germline, CDR1 SGHAT and CDR2 FQNNGV. The CDR3 totals 15 residues.

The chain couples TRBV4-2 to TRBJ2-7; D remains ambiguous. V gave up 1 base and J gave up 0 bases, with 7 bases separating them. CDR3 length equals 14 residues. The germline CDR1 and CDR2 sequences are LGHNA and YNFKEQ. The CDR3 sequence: CASSQGSSSYEQYF. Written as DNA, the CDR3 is TGTGCCAGCAGCCAAGGTTCGAGCTCCTACGAGCAGTACTTC.

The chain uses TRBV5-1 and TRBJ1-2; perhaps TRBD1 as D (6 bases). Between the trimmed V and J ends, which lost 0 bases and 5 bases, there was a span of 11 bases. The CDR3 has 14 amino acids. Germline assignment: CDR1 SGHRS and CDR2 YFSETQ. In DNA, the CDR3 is TGCGCCAGCAGCTTGGGACAGGACAGATATGGCTACACCTTC. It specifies CASSLGQDRYGYTF.

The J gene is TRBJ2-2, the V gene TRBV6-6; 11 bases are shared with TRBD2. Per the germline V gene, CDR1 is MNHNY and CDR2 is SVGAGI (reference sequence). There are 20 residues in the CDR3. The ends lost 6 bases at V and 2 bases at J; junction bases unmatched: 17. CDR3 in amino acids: CASSHYILTSGETNTGELFF. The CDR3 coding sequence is TGTGCCAGCAGCCACTATATCCTGACTAGCGGGGAGACCAACACCGGGGAGCTGTTTTTT.

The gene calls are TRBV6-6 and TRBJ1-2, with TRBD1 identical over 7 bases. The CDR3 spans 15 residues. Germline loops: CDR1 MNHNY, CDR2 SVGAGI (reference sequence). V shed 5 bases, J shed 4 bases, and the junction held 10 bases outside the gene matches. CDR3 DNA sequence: TGTGCCAGCAGTCCTGGTGGGGCAGGGGGCTATGGCTACACCTTC. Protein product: CASSPGGAGGYGYTF.

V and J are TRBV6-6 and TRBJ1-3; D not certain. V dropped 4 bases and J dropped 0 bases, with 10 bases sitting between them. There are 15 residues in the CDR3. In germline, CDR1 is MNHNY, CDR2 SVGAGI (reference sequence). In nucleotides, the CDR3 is TGTGCCAGCAGTTCCTCCGGTCCCTCTGGAAACACCATATATTTT. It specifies CASSSSGPSGNTIYF.